The rows below give T cell receptor beta chains drawn from one sample of a study of CD8 T cells in ankylosing spondylitis. TCRdb passed the 5' RACE reads through MiXCR, listing each CDR3 protein once. The sample includes a few hundred thousand distinct CDR3 sequences, less than 25% of them seen just once. The material sequenced was blood, either unsorted or a sorted T cell fraction (not recorded which). Every receptor here comes from a female donor with ankylosing spondylitis or in good health (not recorded which). Both conserved end residues are part of each CDR3. A D gene is named only where the DNA matches it firmly. Only some rows state a clone size, as once, few, many or a class for expanded clones.

v_gene: TRBV19; abundance: NA; j_gene: TRBJ2-1; d_gene: TRBD2; CDR3aa: CASSGREGSDEQFF; CDR3nt: TGTGCCAGTTCGGGGCGGGAGGGCAGCGATGAGCAGTTCTTC
v_gene: TRBV20-1; abundance: few; j_gene: TRBJ2-4; d_gene: NA; CDR3aa: CSARGHSSGLNIQYF; CDR3nt: TGCAGTGCTAGAGGTCATTCCAGCGGACTAAACATTCAGTACTTC
v_gene: TRBV12-3/TRBV12-4; abundance: many; j_gene: TRBJ2-7; d_gene: NA; CDR3aa: CASSLGGKYEQYF; CDR3nt: TGTGCCAGCAGTTTAGGTGGTAAATACGAGCAGTACTTC
v_gene: TRBV30; abundance: NA; j_gene: TRBJ1-2; d_gene: NA; CDR3aa: CAWSVAATNYGYTF; CDR3nt: TGTGCCTGGAGTGTAGCAGCGACTAACTATGGCTACACCTTC
v_gene: TRBV6-5; abundance: few; j_gene: TRBJ1-5; d_gene: NA; CDR3aa: CASSYSMDRNQPQHF; CDR3nt: TGTGCCAGCAGTTACTCGATGGACCGCAATCAGCCCCAGCATTTT
v_gene: TRBV24-1; abundance: few; j_gene: TRBJ2-1; d_gene: NA; CDR3aa: CATSDPSRGSSYNEQFF; CDR3nt: TGTGCCACCAGTGACCCTTCCCGGGGAAGCTCCTACAATGAGCAGTTCTTC
v_gene: TRBV7-2; abundance: NA; j_gene: TRBJ2-5; d_gene: TRBD2; CDR3aa: CASSPSAGGYETQYF; CDR3nt: TGTGCCAGCAGCCCGTCAGCGGGAGGTTACGAGACCCAGTACTTC
v_gene: TRBV5-6; abundance: NA; j_gene: TRBJ2-7; d_gene: NA; CDR3aa: CASSLGTVTGEQYF; CDR3nt: TGTGCCAGCAGCTTGGGTACGGTGACGGGCGAGCAGTACTTC
v_gene: TRBV11-2; abundance: few; j_gene: TRBJ2-5; d_gene: TRBD2; CDR3aa: CASTDSGAYQETQYF; CDR3nt: TGTGCCAGCACCGATAGCGGGGCGTACCAAGAGACCCAGTACTTC
v_gene: TRBV28; abundance: NA; j_gene: TRBJ2-3; d_gene: TRBD1; CDR3aa: CASSLWKVTGGTDTQYF; CDR3nt: TGTGCCAGCAGTTTATGGAAGGTGACAGGGGGGACAGATACGCAGTATTTT
v_gene: TRBV18; abundance: NA; j_gene: TRBJ2-4; d_gene: NA; CDR3aa: CASSPRTSNKNIQYF; CDR3nt: TGTGCCAGCTCACCGAGAACATCCAACAAAAACATTCAGTACTTC
v_gene: TRBV20-1; abundance: many; j_gene: TRBJ2-4; d_gene: NA; CDR3aa: CSASSILPLAKNIQYF; CDR3nt: TGCAGTGCTAGCTCCATTCTCCCACTAGCCAAAAACATTCAGTACTTC
v_gene: TRBV20-1; abundance: NA; j_gene: TRBJ2-3; d_gene: NA; CDR3aa: CSATSGATHTDTQYF; CDR3nt: TGCAGTGCTACCTCAGGGGCCACTCACACAGATACGCAGTATTTT
v_gene: TRBV11-2; abundance: few; j_gene: TRBJ2-7; d_gene: TRBD1; CDR3aa: CASRRGGREYEQYF; CDR3nt: TGTGCCAGCAGGCGAGGGGGCAGGGAATACGAGCAGTACTTC
v_gene: TRBV3-1; abundance: NA; j_gene: TRBJ2-7; d_gene: NA; CDR3aa: CASSQGPGGHSFEQYF; CDR3nt: TGTGCCAGCAGCCAAGGTCCGGGGGGACATAGCTTTGAGCAGTACTTC
v_gene: TRBV29-1; abundance: NA; j_gene: TRBJ2-7; d_gene: NA; CDR3aa: CSVESTGGRLVGSYEQYF; CDR3nt: TGCAGCGTTGAGTCGACAGGAGGGCGGTTGGTTGGCTCCTACGAGCAGTACTTC